This T cell receptor beta chain was obtained from a study of blood T cell repertoires in COVID-19. This clone was seen once. TCRdb's table, derived via immunoSEQ multiplex PCR, lists solely in-frame clones and lacks some. Among about 130,000 clones listed, 88% were seen once. V shed 2 bases and J shed 0 bases, with 8 bases lying between them. CDR1 is MRHNA, CDR2 SNTAGT, per germline. The CDR3 consists of 16 residues. The rearrangement joins TRBV6-4 to TRBJ2-6; D gene uncertain. The specimen sequenced was peripheral blood. The sequence was obtained from a man aged 50 to 60 with acute or convalescent COVID-19. The CDR3: CASSDGHHSGANVLTF. Here the CDR3 DNA reads TGTGCCAGCAGTGACGGGCATCACTCTGGGGCCAACGTCCTGACTTTC.